This T cell receptor (beta chain) was captured by sequencing in a study of blood T cell repertoires in COVID-19. Study details: Italy, Spain and the United States were the sources of the convalescent and acute COVID-19 samples. The analysed material was cDNA or gDNA that came from T cells, B-cell-depleted T cells, or PBMCs.

Authors' analysis steps: By means of reference gene primer amplification, nucleated cell counts were estimated. Sequencing was performed with immunoSEQ multiplex PCR; in TCRdb, only in-frame clones are kept and a portion is missing. The V and J calls and the clone size are those of that table, but D and trimming were determined from the DNA. The sample lists 300,000 to 350,000 clones, about nine tenths occurring once. The V segment lost 6 bases and the J segment 4 bases; nucleotides outside the gene matches: 12. The CDR3 extends over 16 amino acids. The germline V gene encodes CDR1 MDHEN and CDR2 SYDVKM.

The rearrangement uses TRBV28 and TRBJ2-5; 9 bases map to TRBD2. The material sequenced was peripheral blood. This receptor was obtained from a man aged 25 to 45 with COVID-19, enrolled during active disease. The CDR3 loop is CASSPPISGSIETQYF. CDR3 coding DNA: TGTGCCAGCAGCCCCCCCATTAGCGGGAGTATAGAGACCCAGTACTTC.